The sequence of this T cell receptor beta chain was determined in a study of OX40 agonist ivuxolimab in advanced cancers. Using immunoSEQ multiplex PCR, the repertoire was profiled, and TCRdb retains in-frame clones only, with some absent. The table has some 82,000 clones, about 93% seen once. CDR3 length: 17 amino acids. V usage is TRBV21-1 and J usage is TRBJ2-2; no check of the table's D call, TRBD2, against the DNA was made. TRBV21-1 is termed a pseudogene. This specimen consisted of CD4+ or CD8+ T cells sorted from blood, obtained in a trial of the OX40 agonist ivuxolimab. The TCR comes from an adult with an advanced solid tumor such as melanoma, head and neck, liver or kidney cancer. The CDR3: CASSKYEAPRGTGELFF. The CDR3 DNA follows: TGTGCCAGCAGCAAATACGAAGCCCCACGGGGGACCGGGGAGCTGTTTTTT.